These T cell receptor beta chains were read from a single sample in a study of T cells in Graves' hyperthyroidism and ophthalmopathy. MiXCR, applied by TCRdb to the multiplex PCR reads, yields one record per CDR3 protein. This table holds approximately 710,000 distinct CDR3 sequences, around 15% found once. The sample was blood. Receptors originate from a man aged 50 to 60 with Graves' hyperthyroidism. Both conserved end residues are part of each CDR3. A D gene is named only where the DNA matches it firmly. The listing skips clone size in some rows; elsewhere it reads once, few, many or a size class.

d_gene,v_gene,j_gene,abundance,CDR3nt,CDR3aa
TRBD2,TRBV28,TRBJ2-1,many,TGTGCCAGCAGTTGGGGACTAGCGGGGAATGAGCAGTTCTTC,CASSWGLAGNEQFF
.,TRBV11-2,TRBJ1-6,many,TGTGCCAGCAGCCTAAGGGTCTATAATTCACCCCTCCACTTT,CASSLRVYNSPLHF
.,TRBV20-1,TRBJ1-1,few,TGCAGTGCTAGGGGAGTTTTGGGGGCTTTCTTT,CSARGVLGAFF
.,TRBV19,TRBJ2-3,.,TGTGCCACGACACCCGGCACAGATACGCAGTATTTT,CATTPGTDTQYF
.,TRBV5-1,TRBJ1-5,few,TGCGCCAGCAGCCCGCAGGGGCAAGATCAGCCCCAGCATTTT,CASSPQGQDQPQHF
TRBD1,TRBV6-5,TRBJ1-5,few,TGTGCCAGCAGTTACTATACAGGGGATCAGCCCCAGCATTTT,CASSYYTGDQPQHF
.,TRBV28,TRBJ2-7,.,TGTGCCAGCAGTTCTTCCGGGACTGTCTCCGAGCAGTACTTC,CASSSSGTVSEQYF
.,TRBV27,TRBJ2-2,.,TGTGCCAGCAGTTTGGATTTCCCCACCGGGGAGCTGTTTTTT,CASSLDFPTGELFF
.,TRBV27,TRBJ2-1,many,TGTGCCAGCAGTCCCTGGACGTTGGTAGCGCTCGGTTCCTACAATGAGCAGTTCTTC,CASSPWTLVALGSYNEQFF
TRBD1,TRBV27,TRBJ2-3,.,TGTGCCAGCAGTTTAACAGGGGTGCTAGGATTGGATACGCAGTATTTT,CASSLTGVLGLDTQYF
.,TRBV7-2,TRBJ1-5,many,TGTGCCAGCAGCCTTCTTTCGGGGGAGCCCCAGCATTTT,CASSLLSGEPQHF
TRBD2,TRBV2,TRBJ2-2,.,TGTGCCAGCAGTTCCCGAGGGCGGGGGAAAACCGGGGAGCTGTTTTTT,CASSSRGRGKTGELFF
TRBD1,TRBV2,TRBJ2-1,many,TGTGCCAGCAGTGAACCCCGACAGGGGGCAAACTACAATGAGCAGTTCTTC,CASSEPRQGANYNEQFF
.,TRBV20-1,TRBJ2-1,.,TGCAGTGCTAGAAACAGCGAAGTCAATGAGCAGTTCTTC,CSARNSEVNEQFF
TRBD2,TRBV20-1,TRBJ2-4,many,TGCAGTGCTAGAGATCGCCTAGCGGAATTGGGGGTAGCCAAAAACATTCAGTACTTC,CSARDRLAELGVAKNIQYF
TRBD2,TRBV11-2,TRBJ2-1,.,TGTGCCAGCAGCTTAGATCCCCAGCGGGAGTATGAGCAGTTCTTC,CASSLDPQREYEQFF
.,TRBV7-3,TRBJ1-1,many,TGTGCCAGCAGCTTAGGTGCTCAGGGCACTGAAGCTTTCTTT,CASSLGAQGTEAFF
.,TRBV7-9,TRBJ1-2,few,TGTGCCAGCAGCTTAGTTGGGACAAAGAACTATGGCTACACCTTC,CASSLVGTKNYGYTF
.,TRBV10-3,TRBJ2-7,few,TGTGCCATCACTTCGACAGGTTCCTACGAGCAGTACTTC,CAITSTGSYEQYF
.,TRBV29-1,TRBJ2-2,few,TGCAGCGTTGTAGTGAGGGAGGGGGTCACCGGGGAGCTGTTTTTT,CSVVVREGVTGELFF
.,TRBV6-2/TRBV6-3,TRBJ2-7,many,TGTGCCAGCAGTTACTCGACAGCGCAGAGCTACGAGCAGTACTTC,CASSYSTAQSYEQYF
TRBD1,TRBV28,TRBJ2-4,many,TGTGCCAGCAGTCCGTGGACAGGGGGCGAATACTCTCCCAAAAACATTCAGTACTTC,CASSPWTGGEYSPKNIQYF
.,TRBV20-1,TRBJ2-5,.,TGCAGTGCTAGACAGACAGGAGGAGAGACCCAGTACTTC,CSARQTGGETQYF
.,TRBV13,TRBJ1-2,.,TGTGCCAGCAGCTTCCCCTCAGGGAGAGAGTCCTTC,CASSFPSGRESF
.,TRBV13,TRBJ2-2,.,TGTGCCAGCAGCTTAGGAACGTTCACCGGGGAGCTGTTTTTT,CASSLGTFTGELFF
TRBD2,TRBV19,TRBJ2-2,.,TGTGCCAGTAGTAATCTAGCGGGAGTGACCGGGGAGCTGTTTTTT,CASSNLAGVTGELFF
.,TRBV19,TRBJ1-4,many,TGTGCCAGTAGTATGGGAGCGCGGCGGGTTGAAAAACTGTTTTTT,CASSMGARRVEKLFF
.,TRBV9,TRBJ2-5,few,TGTGCCAGCAGCGTATGGGAAACGGGAGAGGGGCAAGAGACCCAGTACTTC,CASSVWETGEGQETQYF
.,TRBV30,TRBJ2-7,many,TGTGCCTGGAGAGCCGGGCCTCCTTCGGGGCAGTACTTC,CAWRAGPPSGQYF
TRBD1,TRBV11-2,TRBJ2-1,few,TGTGCCAGCAGAATGACAGGGGATGAGCAGTTCTTC,CASRMTGDEQFF
.,TRBV29-1,TRBJ2-1,few,TGCAGCGCCAGGTCCGGGATGAGCAATGAGCAGTTCTTC,CSARSGMSNEQFF
TRBD2,TRBV2,TRBJ2-3,.,TGTGCCAGCAGTGTGTTGGCGGGAGTGACAGATACGCAGTATTTT,CASSVLAGVTDTQYF
TRBD2,TRBV5-1,TRBJ2-1,.,TGCGCCAGCAGCTTGGAGGTAGCGGGGAACAACAATGAGCAGTTCTTC,CASSLEVAGNNNEQFF
TRBD2,TRBV7-6,TRBJ2-7,.,TGTGCCAGCAGCTGGGGAGGGCCACCCGTCGAGCAGTACTTC,CASSWGGPPVEQYF
.,TRBV18,TRBJ1-1,many,TGTGCCAGCTCACGGGACCGGGTCACTGAAGCTTTCTTT,CASSRDRVTEAFF
.,TRBV27,TRBJ1-2,.,TGTGCCAGCAGGGGGCAGGGGCTCCCCTCCTATGGCTACACCTTC,CASRGQGLPSYGYTF
.,TRBV2,TRBJ2-1,once,TGTGCCAGCAGTTTTCAACTTATGGGGGAGCAGTTCTTC,CASSFQLMGEQFF
.,TRBV20-1,TRBJ2-3,many,TGCAGTGCTGGGGACTCACAGACTAGCACAGATACGCAGTATTTT,CSAGDSQTSTDTQYF
.,TRBV4-1,TRBJ2-7,.,TGCGCCAGCAGCCCCCTAGGTCGTAGCTCCTACGAGCAGTACTTC,CASSPLGRSSYEQYF
TRBD2,TRBV20-1,TRBJ2-1,many,TGCAGTGCCACCCTAGCGGGACTCTACAATGAGCAGTTCTTC,CSATLAGLYNEQFF
.,TRBV2,TRBJ2-7,many,TGTGCCAGCAATGGGTATTCTTCCTACGAGCAGTACTTC,CASNGYSSYEQYF
.,TRBV27,TRBJ2-3,many,TGTGCCAGCAGTTTAGGGAGGGGGCAAGATACGCAGTATTTT,CASSLGRGQDTQYF
.,TRBV28,TRBJ2-7,.,TGTGCCAGCAGTTTTACGTACGGTTCCTACGAGCAGTACTTC,CASSFTYGSYEQYF
.,TRBV9,TRBJ2-7,.,TGTGCCAGCAGCGTAAGTTTGGGGAGCTCCTACGAGCAGTACTTC,CASSVSLGSSYEQYF
.,TRBV5-1,TRBJ2-1,.,TGCGCCAGCAGCTTGGAGACTTATGAGCAGTTCTTC,CASSLETYEQFF
TRBD1,TRBV2,TRBJ1-5,.,TGTGCCAGCAGTGAAGCGAAGGGACAGGCCAATCAGCCCCAGCATTTT,CASSEAKGQANQPQHF
TRBD2,TRBV27,TRBJ2-1,many,TGTGCCAGCAGCTTGGGGGGGGGCTCCTACAATGAGCAGTTCTTC,CASSLGGGSYNEQFF